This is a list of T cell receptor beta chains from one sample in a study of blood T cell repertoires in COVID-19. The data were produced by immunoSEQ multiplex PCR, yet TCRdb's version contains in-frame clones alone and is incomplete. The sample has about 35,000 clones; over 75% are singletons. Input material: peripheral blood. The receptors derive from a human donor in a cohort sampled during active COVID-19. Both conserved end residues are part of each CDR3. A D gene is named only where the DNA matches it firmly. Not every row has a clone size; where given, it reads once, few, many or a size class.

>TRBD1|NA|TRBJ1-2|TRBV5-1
CASSRGRQENYGYTF
TGCGCCAGCAGCAGGGGGCGTCAGGAGAACTATGGCTACACCTTC
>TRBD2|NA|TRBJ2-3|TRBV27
CASSPGLAGAADTQYF
TGTGCCAGCAGCCCAGGACTAGCGGGGGCGGCAGATACGCAGTATTTT
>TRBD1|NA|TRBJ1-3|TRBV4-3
CASSQEKGQGVGNTIYF
TGCGCCAGCAGCCAAGAAAAGGGACAGGGAGTTGGAAACACCATATATTTT
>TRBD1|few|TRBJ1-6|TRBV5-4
CASRATGGSYNSPLHF
TGTGCCAGCAGAGCCACAGGGGGCTCCTATAATTCACCCCTCCACTTT
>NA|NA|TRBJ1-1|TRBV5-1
CASSLLLGSEAFF
TGCGCCAGCAGCTTACTTCTAGGGAGTGAAGCTTTCTTT
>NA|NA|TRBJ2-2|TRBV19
CASGGTGYTGELFF
TGTGCCAGTGGGGGAACAGGGTACACCGGGGAGCTGTTTTTT
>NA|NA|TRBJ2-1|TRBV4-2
CASSQGRDTSSYNEQFF
TGTGCCAGCAGCCAAGGTAGGGACACGAGCTCCTACAATGAGCAGTTCTTC
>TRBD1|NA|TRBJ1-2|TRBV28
CASSLYGDRDNYGYTF
TGTGCCAGCAGTTTATATGGGGACAGAGACAACTATGGCTACACCTTC
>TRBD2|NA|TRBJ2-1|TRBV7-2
CASSLELAGRRNEQFF
TGTGCCAGCAGCTTGGAACTAGCGGGGCGGCGGAATGAGCAGTTCTTC
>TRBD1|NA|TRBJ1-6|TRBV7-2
CASRRDSNSPLHF
TGTGCCAGCAGGAGGGACAGTAATTCACCCCTCCACTTT
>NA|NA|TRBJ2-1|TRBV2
CASTPRRDGYNEQFF
TGTGCCAGCACTCCCCGGAGGGACGGATACAATGAGCAGTTCTTC
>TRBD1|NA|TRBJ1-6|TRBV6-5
CASSRTGQNSPLHF
TGTGCCAGCAGTCGGACAGGGCAGAATTCACCCCTCCACTTT
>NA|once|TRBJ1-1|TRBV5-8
CASSLALTIMNTEAFF
TGTGCCAGCAGCTTGGCCCTGACAATCATGAACACTGAAGCTTTCTTT
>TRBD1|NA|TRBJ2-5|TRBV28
CASRRTGVETQYF
TGTGCCAGCAGACGGACAGGGGTGGAGACCCAGTACTTC
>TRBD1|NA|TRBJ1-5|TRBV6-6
CASSHDRVLGGNQPQHF
TGTGCCAGCAGTCACGACAGGGTATTGGGAGGCAATCAGCCCCAGCATTTT
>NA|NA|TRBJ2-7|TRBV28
CASSSRPSYEQYF
TGTGCCAGCAGTAGCAGGCCTTCCTACGAGCAGTACTTC
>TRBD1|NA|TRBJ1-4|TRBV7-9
CASSLEDRGHEKLFF
TGTGCCAGCAGCTTAGAGGACAGGGGGCATGAAAAACTGTTTTTT